One and the same sample provided the 31 T cell receptor beta chains below, sequenced in a study of Graves' ophthalmopathy and Graves' hyperthyroidism. CDR3 regions of TCR beta were amplified from RNA transcripts. Following a first-round RT-PCR that used HTBI primers, a second-round multiplex PCR was carried out. TCRdb reprocessed the multiplex PCR reads with MiXCR, giving one entry per CDR3 protein. The data contain over a million distinct CDR3 sequences, around a third of them seen just once; the ten biggest clones take up approximately 10%. The specimen was peripheral blood or thyroid tissue (not recorded which). Receptor source: an adult man with Graves' hyperthyroidism.

This clonotype was counted only a few times. The CDR3 DNA is TGTGCCAGCAGTTACTCGGACAGAATAAGTGAAGCTTTCTTT. It yields the protein CASSYSDRISEAFF. The V and J genes are TRBV6-5 and TRBJ1-1; D possibly corresponds to TRBD1 (6 bases). CDR1 and CDR2 (germline): MNHEY, SVGAGI. This CDR3 spans 14 amino acids. Trimming took off 0 bases at V and 7 bases at J, with 12 bases between the two ends.

This clonotype was found many times. The chain links TRBV7-9 to TRBJ2-7; the match to TRBD1 covers 8 bases. The CDR3 extends over 18 amino acids. V lost 3 bases and J lost 3; bases outside the gene matches: 16. Germline CDR1 and CDR2: SEHNR and FQNEAQ (reference sequence). The CDR3 region has the DNA TGTGCCAGCAGCTTGTCCCGGGACAGGTTTGGGGGAGACTACGAGCAGTACTTC. As protein: CASSLSRDRFGGDYEQYF.

In this sample, this clonotype turned up many times. This chain links TRBV12-3 or TRBV12-4 with TRBJ1-2; D unresolved. The CDR3 has 14 amino acids. Trimming removed 3 bases at V and 4 bases at J, with 12 bases between. This CDR3 reads CASSFAGELYGYTF. CDR3 coding DNA: TGTGCCAGCAGTTTTGCCGGGGAACTCTATGGCTACACCTTC.

Concerning this clonotype: Its ends do not fully match the called genes, so a read error is possible. This chain joins TRBV10-3 and TRBJ2-5; no reliable D call. The V gene's germline CDR1 is ENHRY and CDR2 SYGVKD. The CDR3 runs to 9 residues. Here the CDR3 reads CAIRREPTF. The CDR3 DNA is TGTGCCATCCGACGTGAGCCTACCTTT.

The chain has TRBV20-1 and TRBJ2-7, with no clear D. The CDR3 length is 14 residues. Germline V gene sequence: CDR1 DFQATT, CDR2 SNEGSKA (reference sequence). Trimming removed 0 bases from V and 6 bases from J, with 15 bases in between. Here the CDR3 DNA reads TGCAGTGCTAGAGATAGGCTAGTTTCTTTCGAGCAGTACTTC. This sequence encodes CSARDRLVSFEQYF.

The chain has TRBV6-5 and TRBJ1-4; D uncertain. This CDR3 spans 14 amino acids. V gave up 6 bases and J gave up 1 base, with 9 bases separating them. Germline-derived CDR1 and CDR2 are MNHEY and SVGAGI. CDR3 in amino acids: CASRISRTNEKLFF. CDR3 DNA: TGTGCCAGCAGGATAAGCAGAACTAATGAAAAACTGTTTTTT.

This clonotype showed up many times. J is TRBJ2-7 and V is TRBV7-8; a weak D match, TRBD1 (5 bases). Germline CDR1 SGHVS, CDR2 FQNEAQ. The V gene lost 6 bases and the J gene lost 1 base, with 13 bases spanning the gap. The CDR3 totals 14 residues. The CDR3: CASRQSRGSYEQYF. The DNA for the CDR3 is TGTGCCAGCAGGCAAAGTAGGGGATCCTACGAGCAGTACTTC.

V gene TRBV5-1 combines with J gene TRBJ1-1; tentative D call: TRBD1 (6 bases). This CDR3 spans 14 amino acids. Trimming stripped 2 bases from V and 8 bases from J, with 16 bases between. The germline gives CDR1 SGHRS, CDR2 YFSETQ. The CDR3 region has the DNA TGCGCCAGCAGCTTCCGTGTGGGCGGGGGCGAAGCTTTCTTT. Translated: CASSFRVGGGEAFF.

This clonotype was seen at least ten times. This chain uses TRBV19 with TRBJ1-2; 8 nucleotides align to TRBD1. The CDR3 totals 15 residues. Unmatched junction bases numbered 9, after V lost 6 bases and J lost 3 bases. Germline-derived CDR1 and CDR2 are LNHDA and SQIVND (reference sequence). CDR3 loop: CASRGQGGTDYGYTF. DNA of the CDR3: TGTGCCAGTAGAGGACAGGGCGGAACAGACTATGGCTACACCTTC.

Only a few counts were recorded for this clonotype. The gene calls are TRBV5-4 and TRBJ1-2, with TRBD1 matching over 12 bases. The CDR3 spans 15 residues. Germline values: CDR1 SGHNT, CDR2 YYREEE (reference sequence). J was trimmed by 7 bases and V by 4 bases; bases with no gene match: 8. In DNA, the CDR3 is TGTGCCAGCAGCGGCCGGGACAGGGGGCGGAGTGGCTACACCTTC. Amino acid sequence: CASSGRDRGRSGYTF. Combining the CDR3 with reference TRBV5-4 and TRBJ1-2 gives the whole variable domain ETGVTQSPTHLIKTRGQQVTLRCSSQSGHNTVSWYQQALGQGPQFIFQYYREEENGRGNFPPRFSGLQFPNYSSELNVNALELDDSALYLCASSGRDRGRSGYTFGSGTRLTVV.

V and J are TRBV7-6 and TRBJ2-5; D remains unclear. This CDR3 comprises 14 residues. The V end lost 1 base, the J end lost 9 bases, and 15 bases lay between the germline ends. Germline V lookup: CDR1 SGHVS, CDR2 FNYEAQ. The CDR3 spells CASSLGSVNQPQYF. The CDR3 nucleotides read TGTGCCAGCAGCTTAGGGTCAGTCAATCAGCCCCAGTACTTC.

With respect to this clonotype: It is unclear where the CDR3 begins or ends on the DNA, so no DNA is shown, and the CDR3 is as TCRdb lists it. V usage is TRBV12-3 or TRBV12-4 and J usage is TRBJ2-5; the table calls TRBD1, which could not be checked here. The CDR3 spans 21 residues, counting both ends. The CDR3 protein is CASSPLGPTLEETQYFGPGDF.

This clonotype has a handful of counts. The rearrangement uses TRBV6-5 and TRBJ1-2; no definite D call. Germline CDR1 is MNHEY and CDR2 is SVGAGI. The germline V and J ends were trimmed by 2 bases and 8 bases, with 12 bases remaining between them. This CDR3 has 13 residues. CDR3: CASSYGPSLGYTF. CDR3 nucleotide sequence: TGTGCCAGCAGTTACGGGCCCTCCCTCGGCTACACCTTC.

This clonotype was recorded at least ten times. V gene TRBV7-9 combines with J gene TRBJ1-3; D not resolved. This CDR3 spans 14 amino acids. Germline CDR1 and CDR2: SEHNR and FQNEAQ (reference sequence). V lost 4 bases and J 3 bases, leaving 10 bases between the germline ends. This CDR3 is CASSSGELGNTIYF. The CDR3 nucleotides read TGTGCCAGCAGCTCCGGAGAACTTGGAAACACCATATATTTT.

This clonotype occurred many times. The J gene is TRBJ2-5, the V gene TRBV24-1; TRBD1 or TRBD2 may be the D gene (7 bases each). This CDR3 is built from 13 residues. V dropped 9 bases and J dropped 5 bases, with 15 bases sitting between them. Germline V gene data show CDR1 as KGHDR and CDR2 as SFDVKD. The CDR3 bases are TGTGCCACCCGGGGGGACAGCGGCGAGACCCAGTACTTC. Translating gives CATRGDSGETQYF.

This clonotype has at least ten counts. The chain has TRBV20-1 and TRBJ1-2; TRBD1 aligns across 8 bases. CDR3 length: 13 amino acids. Trimming took 1 base from V and 6 from J; bases not matched to a gene: 4. Germline V lookup: CDR1 DFQATT, CDR2 SNEGSKA (reference sequence). The CDR3 DNA sequence: TGCAGTGCTAGAGTCCAGGGGGCGCATGGCTACACCTTC. Translated: CSARVQGAHGYTF.

In the case of this clonotype: In this CDR3 the conserved last residue, phenylalanine or tryptophan, is missing, so a read error is likely. The limits of the CDR3 on the DNA are not certain, so only TCRdb's listed CDR3 is given. The genes are TRBV25-1 and TRBJ1-5; the D segment call TRBD1 is taken from the table without a DNA check. Germline CDR1 reads MGHDK; CDR2 reads SYGVNS. 16 amino acids form the CDR3, both terminal residues included. CDR3 in amino acids: CASGESRRDAISPSMV.

This clonotype occurred a few times. The chain carries TRBV6-5 and TRBJ1-2; 8 nucleotides match TRBD1. Germline lookup yields CDR1 MNHEY and CDR2 SVGAGI. CDR3 length: 15 amino acids. Trimming removed 6 bases from V and 8 bases from J; junction bases left unmatched: 14. The CDR3 region has the DNA TGTGCCAGCAGGAGTCAGAGACAGGGGTTGGGGGGCTACACCTTC. This codes for CASRSQRQGLGGYTF.

This clonotype has more than one count but fewer than ten. The rearrangement links TRBV20-1 to TRBJ1-2; D remains unclear. The V end lost 5 bases, the J end lost 2 bases, and 15 bases lay between the germline ends. This CDR3 region has 14 residues. Germline CDR1 reads DFQATT; CDR2 reads SNEGSKA (reference sequence). Here the CDR3 DNA reads TGCAGTGCTGGTTTCCAGTCTTTAAACTATGGCTACACCTTC. This translates into CSAGFQSLNYGYTF.

In this sample, this clonotype turned up a few times. The chain is built from TRBV28 and TRBJ2-5; perhaps TRBD1 as D (5 bases). Trimming cost V 2 bases and J 3 bases, with 10 bases left between them. The length of the CDR3 is 14 residues. The germline V gene has CDR1 MDHEN and CDR2 SYDVKM. The CDR3 DNA follows: TGTGCCAGCAGTTTAAAGGGGAATGAAGAGACCCAGTACTTC. This translates into CASSLKGNEETQYF.

The rearrangement uses TRBV7-9 and TRBJ1-6; D gene ambiguous. From germline, CDR1 is SEHNR and CDR2 FQNEAQ (reference sequence). The V end lost 5 bases, the J end lost 6 bases, and 14 bases lay between the germline ends. This CDR3 has 15 amino acids. The CDR3 sequence: CASSHASWANSPLHF. CDR3 nucleotide sequence: TGTGCCAGCAGCCACGCCTCCTGGGCTAATTCACCCCTCCACTTT. The complete variable domain, with remaining parts taken from reference TRBV7-9 and TRBJ1-6, reads DTGVSQNPRHKITKRGQNVTFRCDPISEHNRLYWYRQTLGQGPEFLTYFQNEAQLEKSRLLSDRFSAERPKGSFSTLEIQRTEQGDSAMYLCASSHASWANSPLHFGNGTRLTVT.

This clonotype came up many times. The chain joins TRBV5-1 to TRBJ2-6, with D perhaps matching TRBD1 or TRBD2 (5 bases each). CDR3 size: 19 residues. The V end was cut by 3 bases, the J end by 0 bases, with 19 bases between. Germline CDR1 SGHRS, CDR2 YFSETQ. The CDR3, as DNA: TGCGCCAGCAGCTATCGACTCGGGGACCAAAGCTCTGGGGCCAACGTCCTGACTTTC. This translates into CASSYRLGDQSSGANVLTF.

The sample holds many counts of this clonotype. V usage is TRBV7-2 and J usage is TRBJ1-3; 10 bases map to TRBD1. CDR1 and CDR2 (germline): SGHTA, FQGNSA. The V gene end was trimmed by 6 bases and the J gene end by 9 bases; junction bases not matched to a gene: 8. The CDR3 is 14 amino acids. The CDR3 region is CASSQDRGGSTIYF. The CDR3 DNA is TGTGCCAGCAGTCAGGACAGGGGGGGGAGCACCATATATTTT.

This rearrangement joins TRBV5-1 to TRBJ2-7, with 11 bases matching TRBD2. This CDR3 has 16 amino acids. Germline-derived CDR1 and CDR2 are SGHRS and YFSETQ. V gave up 3 bases and J gave up 0 bases; unmatched junction bases: 5. CDR3 sequence reads: CASSSYLAGGSYEQYF. The CDR3 DNA sequence: TGCGCCAGCAGCTCGTATCTAGCGGGGGGCTCCTACGAGCAGTACTTC.

The sample holds many counts of this clonotype. CDR3 amino acids: CSVGSGQNTEAFF. DNA of the CDR3: TGCAGCGTTGGTTCGGGGCAGAACACTGAAGCTTTCTTT. V gene TRBV29-1 combines with J gene TRBJ1-1; D is possibly TRBD1 (5 bases). CDR3 length: 13 amino acids. V lost 4 bases to trimming and J lost 1 base, with 10 bases between them. The germline V gene has CDR1 SQVTM and CDR2 ANQGSEA.

This chain links TRBV20-1 with TRBJ2-7, with 11 nucleotides matching TRBD2. The J segment lost 7 bases and the V segment lost 6 bases, leaving 8 bases of the junction unmatched. This CDR3 is 13 amino acids long. Germline V gene lookup returns CDR1 DFQATT and CDR2 SNEGSKA (reference sequence). Written as DNA, the CDR3 is TGCAGTGCCCCTAGCGGGAGGAGGCAAGAGCAGTACTTC. This encodes CSAPSGRRQEQYF.

This clonotype has only a few counts. A clone one base away is much larger, so this may be a read error. The chain has TRBV2 and TRBJ2-7; no firm D call. The germline CDR1 and CDR2 sequences are SNHLY and FYNNEI. There are 12 residues in the CDR3. The V end was cut by 4 bases, the J end by 0 bases, with 4 bases between. The DNA of the CDR3 is TGTGCCAGCAGTGTTATCTCCTACGAGCAGTACTTC. This codes for CASSVISYEQYF.

The rearrangement uses TRBV10-3 and TRBJ1-5, with TRBD1 identical over 11 bases. The V segment lost 8 bases and the J segment 0 bases; nucleotides outside the gene matches: 6. From germline, CDR1 is ENHRY and CDR2 SYGVKD. This CDR3 is 16 amino acids long. The CDR3 sequence: CAIGTGGTDSNQPQHF. The CDR3 coding sequence is TGTGCCATCGGGACAGGGGGGACGGATAGCAATCAGCCCCAGCATTTT.

J is TRBJ1-2 and V is TRBV25-1; TRBD1 matches 8 bases. The germline V gene encodes CDR1 MGHDK and CDR2 SYGVNS. The CDR3 runs 12 residues. The CDR3 here is CARGRGHYGYTF. CDR3 bases: TGTGCTAGAGGCAGGGGGCATTATGGCTACACCTTC.

V is TRBV7-9 and J is TRBJ2-7; 11 bases are shared with TRBD2. The CDR3 totals 17 residues. The trim removed 5 bases at V and 6 bases at J, leaving 15 bases unmatched. Per germline, CDR1 SEHNR and CDR2 FQNEAQ (reference sequence). DNA of the CDR3: TGTGCCAGCAGCCCCACTACTAGCGGGAGAGCAGTATTCGAGCAGTACTTC. This encodes CASSPTTSGRAVFEQYF. Combining the CDR3 with reference TRBV7-9 and TRBJ2-7 gives the whole variable domain DTGVSQNPRHKITKRGQNVTFRCDPISEHNRLYWYRQTLGQGPEFLTYFQNEAQLEKSRLLSDRFSAERPKGSFSTLEIQRTEQGDSAMYLCASSPTTSGRAVFEQYFGPGTRLTVT.

This sequence joins TRBV29-1 and TRBJ2-1, with 11 bases matching TRBD2. This CDR3 comprises 16 residues. Germline V CDR1 and CDR2: SQVTM, ANQGSEA. V dropped 4 bases and J dropped 4; count of bases not matched to a gene: 9. The CDR3 is CSVALRGTSGYNEQFF. For the CDR3, the DNA is TGCAGCGTTGCTCTCCGCGGGACTAGCGGATACAATGAGCAGTTCTTC.